Relative to its sample, the clone carrying this T cell receptor beta chain is medium-sized. The data were produced by immunoSEQ multiplex PCR, yet TCRdb's version contains in-frame clones alone and is incomplete. Counted here are 2,500 to 3,500 clones, under 30% occurring once; the ten biggest clones make up roughly an eighth. The data belong to a study of T cells in localized non-small cell lung cancer. Losses at the gene ends were 3 bases for V and 1 base for J; bases not matched to a gene: 6. Looked up from germline, CDR1 is SGDLS and CDR2 is YYNGEE. The CDR3 is 15 residues long. Material: normal lung tissue next to the tumor, obtained before any cancer treatment. The sequence derives from a woman between 35 and 75 years old with stage I lung adenocarcinoma. This chain connects TRBV9 to TRBJ1-1; 7 nucleotides line up with TRBD1. The CDR3 nucleotides read TGTGCCAGCAGCGACAGGGGTGTAGGGAACACTGAAGCTTTCTTT. This sequence encodes CASSDRGVGNTEAFF.